This entry is about one T cell receptor beta chain. The antigen remains unidentified. A single heparinised draw of approximately 0.11 L on average was taken per donor. CD4+ naive, central memory, regulatory and stem cell-like memory cells were sorted via CD45RO/CCR7/CD25/CD127/CD95/CD27. Since all of the isolated RNA was reverse transcribed, expressed TCRB transcripts were what got sequenced. Sequenced by immunoSEQ multiplex PCR; TCRdb stores in-frame clones only, minus some. The table shows some 640,000 clones, with over 12% occurring only once. The data stem from a study of beta chain features in type 1 diabetes. About the study: Analysis included around 110,000,000 sorted cells drawn from all samples.

The CDR3 sequence is 11 residues long. From germline, CDR1 is SGHRS and CDR2 YFSETQ. Trimming took off 1 base at V and 14 bases at J, with 7 bases between the two ends. Notes on the study in general: The study found moderately but significantly shorter TCRB CDR3s in all four CD4+ subsets of Type 1 diabetes patients. The study found that naive, central memory and Treg TCRB repertoires appeared more similar in patients than in healthy donors.

Input material: naive CD4+ T cells from blood. The receptor comes from a man aged 18 to 29 with type 1 diabetes. This chain uses TRBV5-1 with TRBJ1-6; D is undetermined. The CDR3 spells CASSLWLSLHF. Here the CDR3 DNA reads TGCGCCAGCAGCTTGTGGTTGTCCCTCCACTTT.